This T cell receptor beta chain comes out of a study of shared clonotypes between healthy human individuals. Germline-derived CDR1 and CDR2 are SGHRS and YFSETQ. The CDR3 spans 17 residues. J gave up 8 bases and V 4 bases, and 12 bases lay outside the gene matches. The table came from immunoSEQ multiplex PCR; TCRdb's copy has only in-frame clones and leaves some out. The profile covers roughly 2 million clones, with approximately 94% appearing a single time and over 0.1% taken by the ten largest. This chain joins TRBV5-1 and TRBJ1-6; 10 positions match TRBD1. This clonotype originated in a man younger than 35 in good health. Sequences were obtained from naive CD4+ T cells sorted from blood. Documented subset: CD45RA+ positively selected. CDR3 nucleotide sequence: TGCGCCAGCAGCCCGACAGGGGGCGCCTATCCCGATTCACCCCTCCACTTT. It codes for CASSPTGGAYPDSPLHF.